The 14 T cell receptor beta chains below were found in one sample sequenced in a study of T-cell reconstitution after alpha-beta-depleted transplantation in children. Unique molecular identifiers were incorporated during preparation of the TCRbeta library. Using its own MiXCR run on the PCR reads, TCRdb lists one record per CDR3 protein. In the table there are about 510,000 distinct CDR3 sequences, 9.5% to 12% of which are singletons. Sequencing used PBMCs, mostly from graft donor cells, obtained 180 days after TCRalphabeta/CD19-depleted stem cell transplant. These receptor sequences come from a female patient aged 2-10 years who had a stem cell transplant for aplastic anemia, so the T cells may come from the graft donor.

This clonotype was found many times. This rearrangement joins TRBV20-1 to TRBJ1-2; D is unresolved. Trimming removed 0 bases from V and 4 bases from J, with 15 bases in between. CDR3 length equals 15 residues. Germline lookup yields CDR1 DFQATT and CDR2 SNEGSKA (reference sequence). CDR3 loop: CSARDQRLGGYGYTF. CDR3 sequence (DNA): TGCAGTGCTAGAGATCAGCGCCTGGGTGGCTATGGCTACACCTTC.

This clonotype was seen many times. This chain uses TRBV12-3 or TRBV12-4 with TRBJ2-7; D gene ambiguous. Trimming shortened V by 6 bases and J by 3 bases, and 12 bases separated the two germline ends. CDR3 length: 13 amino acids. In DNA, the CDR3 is TGTGCCAGCAGACCCGGACGGAACTACGAGCAGTACTTC. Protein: CASRPGRNYEQYF.

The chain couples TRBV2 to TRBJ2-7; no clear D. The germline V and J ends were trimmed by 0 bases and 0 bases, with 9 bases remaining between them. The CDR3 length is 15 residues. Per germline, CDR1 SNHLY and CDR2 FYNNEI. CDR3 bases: TGTGCCAGCAGTGAAGCGCGACGGTTCTCCTACGAGCAGTACTTC. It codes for CASSEARRFSYEQYF. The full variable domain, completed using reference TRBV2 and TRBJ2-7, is EPEVTQTPSHQVTQMGQEVILRCVPISNHLYFYWYRQILGQKVEFLVSFYNNEISEKSEIFDDQFSVERPDGSNFTLKIRSTKLEDSAMYFCASSEARRFSYEQYFGPGTRLTVT.

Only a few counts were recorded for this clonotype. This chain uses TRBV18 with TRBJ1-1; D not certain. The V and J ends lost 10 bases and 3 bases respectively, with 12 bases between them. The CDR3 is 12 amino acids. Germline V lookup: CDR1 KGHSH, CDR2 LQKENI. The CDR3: CATSSQDTEAFF. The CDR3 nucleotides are TGTGCCACCTCCTCCCAGGACACTGAAGCTTTCTTT.

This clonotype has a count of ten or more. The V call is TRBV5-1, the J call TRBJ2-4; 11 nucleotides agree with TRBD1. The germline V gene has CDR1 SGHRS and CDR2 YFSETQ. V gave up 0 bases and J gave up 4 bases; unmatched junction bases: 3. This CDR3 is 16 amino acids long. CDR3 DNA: TGCGCCAGCAGCTTGGCAGGGACAGGGGGAAAAAACATTCAGTACTTC. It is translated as CASSLAGTGGKNIQYF.

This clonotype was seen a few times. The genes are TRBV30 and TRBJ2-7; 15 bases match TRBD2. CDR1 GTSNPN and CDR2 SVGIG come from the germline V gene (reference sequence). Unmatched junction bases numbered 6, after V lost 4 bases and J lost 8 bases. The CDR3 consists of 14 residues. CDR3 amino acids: CAWISGLAGGKQYV. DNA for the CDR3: TGTGCCTGGATTTCGGGACTAGCGGGAGGCAAGCAGTACGTC.

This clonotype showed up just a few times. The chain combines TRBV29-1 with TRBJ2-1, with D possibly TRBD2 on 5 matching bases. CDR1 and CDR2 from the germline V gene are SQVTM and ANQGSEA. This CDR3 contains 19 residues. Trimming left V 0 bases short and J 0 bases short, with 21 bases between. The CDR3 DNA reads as TGCAGCGTTGAAGATTACGGGGTTTATGGCTGGGGCTCCTACAATGAGCAGTTCTTC. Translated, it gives CSVEDYGVYGWGSYNEQFF.

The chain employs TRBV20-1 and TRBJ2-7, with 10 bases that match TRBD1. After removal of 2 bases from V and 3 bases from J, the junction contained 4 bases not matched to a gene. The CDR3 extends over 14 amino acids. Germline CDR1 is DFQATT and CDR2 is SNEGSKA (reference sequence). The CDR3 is CSARFRDRGYEQYF. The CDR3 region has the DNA TGCAGTGCTAGATTCCGGGACAGGGGCTACGAGCAGTACTTC.

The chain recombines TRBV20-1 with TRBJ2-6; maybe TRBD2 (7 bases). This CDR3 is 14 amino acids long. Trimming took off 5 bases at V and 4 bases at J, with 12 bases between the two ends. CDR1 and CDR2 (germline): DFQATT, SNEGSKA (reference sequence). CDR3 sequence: CSASRGAGANVLTF. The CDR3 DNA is TGCAGTGCTTCCCGGGGGGCAGGGGCCAACGTCCTGACTTTC.

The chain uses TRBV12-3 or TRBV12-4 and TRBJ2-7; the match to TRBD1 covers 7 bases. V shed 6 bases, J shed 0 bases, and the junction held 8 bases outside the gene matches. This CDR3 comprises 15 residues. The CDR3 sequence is CASRPAGTDSYEQYF. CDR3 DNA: TGTGCCAGCAGGCCTGCCGGGACAGACTCCTACGAGCAGTACTTC.

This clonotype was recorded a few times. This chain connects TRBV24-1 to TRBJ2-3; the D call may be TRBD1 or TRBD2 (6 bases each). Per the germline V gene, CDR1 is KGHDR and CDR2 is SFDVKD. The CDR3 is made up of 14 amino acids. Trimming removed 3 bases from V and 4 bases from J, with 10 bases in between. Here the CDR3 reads CATSDRGAADTQYF. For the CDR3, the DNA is TGTGCCACCAGTGATAGGGGGGCCGCAGATACGCAGTATTTT.

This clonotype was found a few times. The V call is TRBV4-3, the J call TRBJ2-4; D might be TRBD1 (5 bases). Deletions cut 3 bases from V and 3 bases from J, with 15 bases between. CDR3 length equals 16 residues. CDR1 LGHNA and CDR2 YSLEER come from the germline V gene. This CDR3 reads CASSQIGASGKNIQYF. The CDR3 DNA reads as TGCGCCAGCAGCCAGATAGGGGCTAGTGGCAAAAACATTCAGTACTTC.

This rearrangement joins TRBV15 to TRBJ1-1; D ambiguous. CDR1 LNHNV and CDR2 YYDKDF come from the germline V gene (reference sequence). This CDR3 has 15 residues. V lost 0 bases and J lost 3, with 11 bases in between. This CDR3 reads CATSRDRQSYTEAFF. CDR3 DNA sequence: TGTGCCACCAGCAGAGACCGCCAGAGTTACACTGAAGCTTTCTTT. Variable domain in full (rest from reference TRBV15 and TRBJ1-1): DAMVIQNPRYQVTQFGKPVTLSCSQTLNHNVMYWYQQKSSQAPKLLFHYYDKDFNNEADTPDNFQSRRPNTSFCFLDIRSPGLGDTAMYLCATSRDRQSYTEAFFGQGTRLTVV.

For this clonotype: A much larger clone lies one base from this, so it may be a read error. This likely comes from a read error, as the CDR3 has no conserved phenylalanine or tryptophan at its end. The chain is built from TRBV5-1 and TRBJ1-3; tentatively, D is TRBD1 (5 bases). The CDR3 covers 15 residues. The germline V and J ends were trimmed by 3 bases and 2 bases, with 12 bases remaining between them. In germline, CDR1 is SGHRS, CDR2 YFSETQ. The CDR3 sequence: CASSSGTGPGNTIYY. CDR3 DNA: TGCGCCAGCAGCTCCGGGACGGGCCCTGGAAACACCATATATTAT.